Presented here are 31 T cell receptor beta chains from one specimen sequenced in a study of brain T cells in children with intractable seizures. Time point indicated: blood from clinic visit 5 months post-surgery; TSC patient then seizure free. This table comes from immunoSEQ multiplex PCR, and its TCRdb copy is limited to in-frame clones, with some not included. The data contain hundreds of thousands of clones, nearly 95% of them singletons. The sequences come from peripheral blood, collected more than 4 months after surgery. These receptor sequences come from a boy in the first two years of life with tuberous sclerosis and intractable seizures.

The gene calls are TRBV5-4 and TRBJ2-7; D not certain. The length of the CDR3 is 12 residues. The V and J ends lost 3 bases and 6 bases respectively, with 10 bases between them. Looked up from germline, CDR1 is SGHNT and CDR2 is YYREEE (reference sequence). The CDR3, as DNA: TGTGCCAGCAGCTACTGGGGTACCGAGCAGTACTTC. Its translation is CASSYWGTEQYF.

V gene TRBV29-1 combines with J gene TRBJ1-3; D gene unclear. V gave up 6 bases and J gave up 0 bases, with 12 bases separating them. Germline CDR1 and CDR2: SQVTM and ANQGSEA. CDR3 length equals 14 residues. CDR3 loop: CSVEGGNSGNTIYF. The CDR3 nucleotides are TGCAGCGTAGAGGGAGGGAACTCTGGAAACACCATATATTTT.

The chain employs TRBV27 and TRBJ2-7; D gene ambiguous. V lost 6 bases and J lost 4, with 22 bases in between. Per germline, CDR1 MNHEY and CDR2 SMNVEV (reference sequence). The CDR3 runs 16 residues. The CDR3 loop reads CASSSRAAAPSYEQYF. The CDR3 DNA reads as TGTGCCAGCAGCTCACGGGCAGCCGCCCCTTCTTACGAGCAGTACTTC.

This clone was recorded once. CDR3: CASSLGPSNQPQHF. The CDR3 DNA reads TGTGCCAGCAGTTTAGGTCCTAGCAATCAGCCCCAGCATTTT. The chain is built from TRBV28 and TRBJ1-5; D unresolved. Deletions cut 2 bases from V and 0 bases from J, with 5 bases between. CDR3 length equals 14 residues. From germline, CDR1 is MDHEN and CDR2 SYDVKM.

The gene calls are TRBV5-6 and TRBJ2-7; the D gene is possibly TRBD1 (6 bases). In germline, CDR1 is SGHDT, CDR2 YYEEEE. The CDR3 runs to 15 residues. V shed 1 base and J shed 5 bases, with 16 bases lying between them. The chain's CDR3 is CASSLLSGARNEQYF. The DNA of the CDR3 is TGTGCCAGCAGCTTGTTGTCAGGGGCGCGGAACGAGCAGTACTTC. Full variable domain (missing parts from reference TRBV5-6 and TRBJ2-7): DAGVTQSPTHLIKTRGQQVTLRCSPKSGHDTVSWYQQALGQGPQFIFQYYEEEERQRGNFPDRFSGHQFPNYSSELNVNALLLGDSALYLCASSLLSGARNEQYFGPGTRLTVT.

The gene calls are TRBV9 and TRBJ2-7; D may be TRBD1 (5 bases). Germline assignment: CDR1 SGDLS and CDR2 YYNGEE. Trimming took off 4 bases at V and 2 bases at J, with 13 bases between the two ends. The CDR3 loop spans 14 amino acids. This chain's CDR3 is CASSPGSMAYEQYF. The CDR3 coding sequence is TGTGCCAGCAGCCCAGGGTCAATGGCCTACGAGCAGTACTTC.

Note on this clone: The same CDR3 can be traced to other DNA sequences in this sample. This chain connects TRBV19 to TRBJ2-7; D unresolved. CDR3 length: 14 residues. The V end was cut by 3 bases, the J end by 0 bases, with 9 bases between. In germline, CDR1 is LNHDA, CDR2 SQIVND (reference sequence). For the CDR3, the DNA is TGTGCCAGTAGTATCGCCGGCAGCTCCTACGAGCAGTACTTC. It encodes CASSIAGSSYEQYF. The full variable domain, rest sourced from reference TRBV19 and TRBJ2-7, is DGGITQSPKYLFRKEGQNVTLSCEQNLNHDAMYWYRQDPGQGLRLIYYSQIVNDFQKGDIAEGYSVSREKKESFPLTVTSAQKNPTAFYLCASSIAGSSYEQYFGPGTRLTVT.

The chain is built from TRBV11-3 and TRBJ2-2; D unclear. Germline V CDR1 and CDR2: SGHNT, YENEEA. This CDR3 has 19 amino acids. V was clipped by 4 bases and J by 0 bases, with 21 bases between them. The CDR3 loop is CASSSPLDPVQSNTGELFF. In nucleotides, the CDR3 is TGTGCCAGCAGCTCCCCCCTTGATCCAGTACAGTCGAACACCGGGGAGCTGTTTTTT.

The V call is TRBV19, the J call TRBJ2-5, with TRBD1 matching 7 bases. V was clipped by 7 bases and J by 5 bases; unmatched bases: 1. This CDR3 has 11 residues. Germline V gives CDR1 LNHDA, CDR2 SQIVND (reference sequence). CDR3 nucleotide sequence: TGTGCCAGTAAACAGGGGGAGACCCAGTACTTC. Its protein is CASKQGETQYF.

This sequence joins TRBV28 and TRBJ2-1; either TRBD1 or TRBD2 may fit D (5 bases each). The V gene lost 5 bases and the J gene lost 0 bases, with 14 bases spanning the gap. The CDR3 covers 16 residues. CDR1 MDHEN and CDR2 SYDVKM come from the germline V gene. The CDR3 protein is CASSPNTGGSYNEQFF. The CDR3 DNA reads TGTGCCAGCAGTCCCAATACTGGGGGCTCCTACAATGAGCAGTTCTTC.

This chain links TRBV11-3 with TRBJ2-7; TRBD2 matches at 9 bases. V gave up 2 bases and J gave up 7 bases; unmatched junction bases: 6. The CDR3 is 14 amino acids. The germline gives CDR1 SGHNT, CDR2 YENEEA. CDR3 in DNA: TGTGCCAGCAGCTTAAAGGGACTAGCCGAGGAGCAGTACTTC. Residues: CASSLKGLAEEQYF.

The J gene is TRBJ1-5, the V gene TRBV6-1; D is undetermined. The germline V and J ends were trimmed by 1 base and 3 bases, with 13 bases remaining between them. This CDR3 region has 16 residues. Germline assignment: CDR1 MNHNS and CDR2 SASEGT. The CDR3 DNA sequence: TGTGCCAGCAGTGAAGACAGACCCTCTAACAATCAGCCCCAGCATTTT. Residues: CASSEDRPSNNQPQHF.

The CDR3 loop is CASSTGGNTGELFF. The CDR3 DNA is TGTGCCAGCAGTACAGGGGGGAACACCGGGGAGCTGTTTTTT. This chain connects TRBV5-8 to TRBJ2-2; 8 bases map to TRBD1. The CDR3 covers 14 residues. V trimming: 5 bases; J trimming: 1 base; junction bases outside the gene matches: 1. Germline CDR1 and CDR2: SGHTS and YDEGEE.

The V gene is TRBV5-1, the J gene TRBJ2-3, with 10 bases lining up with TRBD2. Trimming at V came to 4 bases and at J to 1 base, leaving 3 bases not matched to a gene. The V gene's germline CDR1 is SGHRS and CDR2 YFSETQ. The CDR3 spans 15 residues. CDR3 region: CASSGGTSGTDTQYF. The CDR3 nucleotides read TGCGCCAGCAGCGGCGGGACTAGCGGCACAGATACGCAGTATTTT. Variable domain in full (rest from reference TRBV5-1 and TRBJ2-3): KAGVTQTPRYLIKTRGQQVTLSCSPISGHRSVSWYQQTPGQGLQFLFEYFSETQRNKGNFPGRFSGRQFSNSRSEMNVSTLELGDSALYLCASSGGTSGTDTQYFGPGTRLTVL.

This chain's CDR3 is CASSEFGVGIQPQHF. CDR3 in DNA: TGCGCCAGCAGTGAGTTCGGGGTCGGCATTCAGCCCCAGCATTTT. J is TRBJ1-5 and V is TRBV10-2; D gene uncertain. This CDR3 contains 15 residues. The germline V gene has CDR1 WSHSY and CDR2 SAAADI. V lost 1 base, J lost 6 bases, and 13 bases lay in between.

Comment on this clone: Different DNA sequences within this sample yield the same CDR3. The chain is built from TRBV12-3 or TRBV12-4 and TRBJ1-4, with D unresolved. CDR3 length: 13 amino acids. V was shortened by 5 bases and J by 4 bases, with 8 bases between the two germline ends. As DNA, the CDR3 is TGTGCCAGCAGTCTCGCTGATAATGAAAAACTGTTTTTT. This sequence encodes CASSLADNEKLFF.

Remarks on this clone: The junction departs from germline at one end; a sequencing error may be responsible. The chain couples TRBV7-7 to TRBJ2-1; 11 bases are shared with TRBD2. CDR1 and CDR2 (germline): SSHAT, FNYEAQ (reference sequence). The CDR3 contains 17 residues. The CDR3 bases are TGTGCTAGCAGCTTAGGAGGGGGGACTAGCGGTTACAATGAGCAGTTCTTC. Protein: CASSLGGGTSGYNEQFF.

CDR3 amino acids: CASSLQGANEKLFF. In DNA, the CDR3 is TGTGCCAGCAGCTTACAGGGGGCTAATGAAAAACTGTTTTTT. V usage is TRBV5-6 and J usage is TRBJ1-4; 8 nucleotides line up with TRBD1. This CDR3 contains 14 residues. The V gene end was trimmed by 2 bases and the J gene end by 3 bases; junction bases not matched to a gene: 0. The germline gives CDR1 SGHDT, CDR2 YYEEEE.

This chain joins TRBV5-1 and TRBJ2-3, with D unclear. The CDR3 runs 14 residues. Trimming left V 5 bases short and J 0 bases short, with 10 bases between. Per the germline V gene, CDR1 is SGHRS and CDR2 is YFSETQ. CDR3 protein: CASSATPSTDTQYF. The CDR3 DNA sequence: TGCGCCAGCAGTGCGACACCTAGCACAGATACGCAGTATTTT.

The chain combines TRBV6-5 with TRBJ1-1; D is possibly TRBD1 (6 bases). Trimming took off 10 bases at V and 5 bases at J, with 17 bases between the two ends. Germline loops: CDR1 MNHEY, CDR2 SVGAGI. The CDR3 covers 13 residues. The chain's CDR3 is CATHYEGGTEAFF. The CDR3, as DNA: TGTGCCACCCACTATGAGGGGGGGACTGAAGCTTTCTTT.

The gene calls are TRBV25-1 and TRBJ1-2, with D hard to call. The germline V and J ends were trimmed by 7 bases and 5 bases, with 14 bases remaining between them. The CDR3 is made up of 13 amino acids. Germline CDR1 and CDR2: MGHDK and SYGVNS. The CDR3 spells CASKRADVYGYTF. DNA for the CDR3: TGTGCCAGCAAACGGGCGGATGTTTATGGCTACACCTTC.

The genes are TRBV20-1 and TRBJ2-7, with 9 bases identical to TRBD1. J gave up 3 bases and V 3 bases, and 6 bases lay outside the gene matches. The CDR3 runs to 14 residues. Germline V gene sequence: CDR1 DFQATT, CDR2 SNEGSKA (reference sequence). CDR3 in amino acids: CSASRQGEDYEQYF. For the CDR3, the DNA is TGCAGTGCTAGTAGACAGGGGGAGGACTACGAGCAGTACTTC.

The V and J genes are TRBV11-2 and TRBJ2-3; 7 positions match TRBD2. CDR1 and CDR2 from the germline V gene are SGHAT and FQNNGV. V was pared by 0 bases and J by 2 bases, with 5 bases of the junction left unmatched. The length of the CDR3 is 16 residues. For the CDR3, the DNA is TGTGCCAGCAGCTTAGACGGGGGGATCTTCACAGATACGCAGTATTTT. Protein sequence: CASSLDGGIFTDTQYF.

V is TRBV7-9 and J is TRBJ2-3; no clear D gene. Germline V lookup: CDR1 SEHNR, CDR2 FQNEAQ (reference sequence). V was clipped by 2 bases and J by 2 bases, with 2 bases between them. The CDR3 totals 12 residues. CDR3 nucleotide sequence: TGTGCCAGCAGCTTATCCACAGATACGCAGTATTTT. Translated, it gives CASSLSTDTQYF.

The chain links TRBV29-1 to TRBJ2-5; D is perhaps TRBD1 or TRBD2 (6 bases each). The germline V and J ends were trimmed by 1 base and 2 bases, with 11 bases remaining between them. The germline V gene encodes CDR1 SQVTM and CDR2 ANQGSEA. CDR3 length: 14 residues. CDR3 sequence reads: CSVEGGAKQETQYF. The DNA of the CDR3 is TGCAGCGTTGAAGGGGGGGCAAAACAAGAGACCCAGTACTTC.

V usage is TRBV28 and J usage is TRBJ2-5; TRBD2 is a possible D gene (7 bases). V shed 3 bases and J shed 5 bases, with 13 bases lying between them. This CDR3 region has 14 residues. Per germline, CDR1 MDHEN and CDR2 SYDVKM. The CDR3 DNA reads TGTGCCAGCAGTTTTTTGGGGGGGCAGGAGACCCAGTACTTC. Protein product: CASSFLGGQETQYF.

The CDR3 spells CASSLAGAPYEQYF. CDR3 sequence (DNA): TGTGCCAGCAGCTTAGCGGGGGCCCCTTATGAGCAGTACTTC. This sequence joins TRBV7-9 and TRBJ2-7, with TRBD1 as a possible D gene (6 bases). The germline V gene has CDR1 SEHNR and CDR2 FQNEAQ (reference sequence). With 0 bases removed from V and 7 bases from J, the gap between germline ends came to 13 bases. The CDR3 contains 14 residues.

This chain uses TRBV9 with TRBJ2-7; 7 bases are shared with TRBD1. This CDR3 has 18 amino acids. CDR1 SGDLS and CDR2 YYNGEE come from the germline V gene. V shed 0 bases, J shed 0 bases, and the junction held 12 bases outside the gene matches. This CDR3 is CASSVGKGPGQSSYEQYF. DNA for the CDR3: TGTGCCAGCAGCGTAGGGAAGGGTCCGGGACAGTCCTCCTACGAGCAGTACTTC.

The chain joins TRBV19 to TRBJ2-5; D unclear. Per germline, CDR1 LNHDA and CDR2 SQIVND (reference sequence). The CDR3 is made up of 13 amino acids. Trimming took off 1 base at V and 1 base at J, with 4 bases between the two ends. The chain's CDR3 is CASSIAIQETQYF. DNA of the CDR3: TGTGCCAGTAGTATAGCCATCCAAGAGACCCAGTACTTC.

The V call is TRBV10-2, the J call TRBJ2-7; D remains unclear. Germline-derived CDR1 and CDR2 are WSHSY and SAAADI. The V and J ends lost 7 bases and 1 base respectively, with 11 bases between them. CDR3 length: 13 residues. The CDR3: CASKETSSYEQYF. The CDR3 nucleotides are TGCGCCAGCAAGGAGACAAGTTCCTACGAGCAGTACTTC.

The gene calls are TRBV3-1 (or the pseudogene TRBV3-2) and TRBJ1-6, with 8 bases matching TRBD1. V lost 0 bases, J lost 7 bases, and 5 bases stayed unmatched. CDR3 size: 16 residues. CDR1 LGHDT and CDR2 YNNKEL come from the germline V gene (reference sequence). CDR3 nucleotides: TGTGCCAGCAGCCAAGATTGGACAGGGAGAAATTCACCCCTCCACTTT. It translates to CASSQDWTGRNSPLHF.